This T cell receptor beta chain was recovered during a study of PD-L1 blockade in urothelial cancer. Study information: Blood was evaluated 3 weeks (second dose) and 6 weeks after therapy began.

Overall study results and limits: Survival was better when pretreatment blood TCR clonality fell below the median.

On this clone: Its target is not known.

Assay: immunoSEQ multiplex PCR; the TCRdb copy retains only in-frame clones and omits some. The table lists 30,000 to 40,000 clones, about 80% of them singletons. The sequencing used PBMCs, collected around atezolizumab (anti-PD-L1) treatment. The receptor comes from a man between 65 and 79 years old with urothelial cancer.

CDR3 in amino acids: CRHPGVDTQYF. CDR3 DNA: TGCAGACACCCCGGGGTAGATACGCAGTATTTT. The chain combines TRBV20-1 with TRBJ2-3; maybe TRBD2 (5 bases). Germline loops: CDR1 DFQATT, CDR2 SNEGSKA (reference sequence). The CDR3 totals 11 residues.